The T cell receptor beta chain under discussion was sequenced for a study of T-cell reconstitution after alpha-beta-depleted transplantation in children. This clonotype was seen repeatedly, ten times or more. CDR1 is DFQATT and CDR2 is SNEGSKA in the germline V gene (reference sequence). The CDR3 runs 17 residues. With V trimmed by 3 bases and J by 1 base, 9 bases remained unmatched. Unique molecular identifiers were built into the TCRbeta library. Each CDR3 protein is one row after TCRdb ran MiXCR on the PCR reads. The table lists some 500,000 distinct CDR3 sequences, about a sixth of them singletons, with approximately 3% in the top ten.

The rearrangement links TRBV20-1 to TRBJ2-5, with TRBD2 matching 12 bases. The starting material was PBMCs from the stem cell graft donor, obtained from the stem cell graft. This receptor was taken from a human donor who donated a stem cell graft to a child with acute lymphoblastic leukemia. CDR3 DNA: TGCAGTGCTAGGGGTGGGGGGACTAGCGGGCCCCAAGAGACCCAGTACTTC. Translated, it gives CSARGGGTSGPQETQYF.